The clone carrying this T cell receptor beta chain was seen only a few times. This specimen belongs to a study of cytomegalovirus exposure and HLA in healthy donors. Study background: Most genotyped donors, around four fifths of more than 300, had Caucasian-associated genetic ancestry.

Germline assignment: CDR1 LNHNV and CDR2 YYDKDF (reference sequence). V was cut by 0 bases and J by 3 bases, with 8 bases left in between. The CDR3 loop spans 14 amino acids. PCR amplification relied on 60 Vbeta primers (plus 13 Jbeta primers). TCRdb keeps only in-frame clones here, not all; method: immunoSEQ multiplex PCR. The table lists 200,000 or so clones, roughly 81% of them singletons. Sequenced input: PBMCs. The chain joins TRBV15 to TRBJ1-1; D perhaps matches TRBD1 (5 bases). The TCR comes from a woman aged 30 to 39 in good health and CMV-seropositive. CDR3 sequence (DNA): TGTGCCACCAGCAGAGATGACAGTTACACTGAAGCTTTCTTT. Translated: CATSRDDSYTEAFF.